This record concerns one T cell receptor beta chain sequence. As yet, its antigen is unknown. Each person with ophthalmopathy scored at least 3 on the Clinical Activity Score, reached NOSPECS grade 4 or higher, and had been ill under 3 months. These data are taken from a study of T cells in Graves' hyperthyroidism and ophthalmopathy. Study information: At the time of initial diagnosis and before any treatment, peripheral blood was collected.

RNA transcripts gave rise to amplified TCR beta CDR3 regions. Using the HTBI primer set, a first-round RT-PCR was run on the TCR CDR3. TCRdb reprocessed the multiplex PCR reads via MiXCR and lists one record per CDR3 protein. The sample contains about half a million distinct CDR3 sequences, about 20% of which appear only once. The germline V and J ends were trimmed by 5 bases and 2 bases, with 13 bases remaining between them. CDR3 length: 15 residues. CDR1 is SGHTA, CDR2 FQGNSA, per germline. Findings and caveats of the study: Also found in blood were most expanded thyroid clonotypes above 0.001. Ophthalmopathy could be told apart from stable hyperthyroidism with a 13 V-J model.

The TCR was taken from a woman in her 70s with Graves' ophthalmopathy. The sequencing input was blood. This chain links TRBV7-2 with TRBJ1-3, with a tentative D call TRBD1 (6 bases). CDR3 DNA sequence: TGTGCCAGCAGCCCCAGGGGACCTACTGGAAACACCATATATTTT. Encoded protein: CASSPRGPTGNTIYF.